This entry lists 3 T cell receptor beta chains sequenced from one sample in a study of identical twins. TCRdb re-called the 5' RACE reads with MiXCR, one entry per CDR3 protein. Here the sample spans hundreds of thousands of distinct CDR3 sequences, less than 7% being singletons. The sequencing input was naive T cells sorted from blood. These receptors all come from a man between 18 and 29 years old in good health.

Of note for this clonotype: A much larger clone differs from this one at a single base, so this may be a read error. The chain employs TRBV4-2 and TRBJ2-7; D unclear. The CDR3 has 13 amino acids. Germline loops: CDR1 LGHNA, CDR2 YNFKEQ. The CDR3 sequence: CASRQVPADEQYF. In nucleotides, the CDR3 is TGTGCCAGCAGGCAAGTGCCAGCAGACGAGCAGTACTTC.

At least ten counts were recorded for this clonotype. The chain is built from TRBV5-1 and TRBJ1-1; TRBD1 might be the D (5 bases). Trimming left V 0 bases short and J 8 bases short, with 8 bases between. The CDR3 runs 12 residues. Germline V gene sequence: CDR1 SGHRS, CDR2 YFSETQ. The CDR3 sequence: CASSLGQYEAFF. CDR3 sequence (DNA): TGCGCCAGCAGCTTGGGACAGTACGAAGCTTTCTTT.

This clonotype was detected a few times. The chain recombines TRBV3-1 with TRBJ2-7; tentatively, D is TRBD2 (5 bases). V lost 8 bases, J lost 0 bases, and 11 bases lay in between. This CDR3 region has 13 residues. Germline V CDR1 and CDR2: LGHDT, YNNKEL (reference sequence). The CDR3 DNA reads TGTGCCAGCGGAAGGAGGAGCTCCTACGAGCAGTACTTC. This sequence encodes CASGRRSSYEQYF.